Listed below are T cell receptor beta chains from one sample, sequenced in a study of CD39 and CD103 CD8 tumor-infiltrating T cells. The repertoire was sequenced with immunoSEQ multiplex PCR; TCRdb's copy has only in-frame clones and lacks some. The sample records about 3,400 clones, 60% to 80% being singletons. Sequencing used CD39- CD103- CD8+ T cells sorted from the tumor. The receptors were gathered from a human donor with head and neck squamous cell carcinoma. CDR3s include the opening cysteine and the closing phenylalanine or tryptophan. Fields, in order: J gene, V gene, clone size, CDR3 protein. Expanded clones get a size class; other rows say once, few or many, or leave the size out.

j_gene: TRBJ2-3
v_gene: TRBV5-5
abundance: -
CDR3aa: CASSWFITDTQYF

j_gene: TRBJ2-7
v_gene: TRBV13
abundance: -
CDR3aa: CASSLGGRYEQYF

j_gene: TRBJ2-7
v_gene: TRBV4-3
abundance: -
CDR3aa: CASSQEAGYYYEQYF

j_gene: TRBJ1-2
v_gene: TRBV18
abundance: -
CDR3aa: CASSPPTETYGYTF

j_gene: TRBJ2-3
v_gene: TRBV5-8
abundance: once
CDR3aa: CASSLRGNTDTQYF

j_gene: TRBJ2-1
v_gene: TRBV5-1
abundance: -
CDR3aa: CASSLVGGGNEQFF

j_gene: TRBJ1-6
v_gene: TRBV4-3
abundance: medium-sized
CDR3aa: CASSQDVQGVSSPLHF

j_gene: TRBJ2-5
v_gene: TRBV4-1
abundance: -
CDR3aa: CASSQAGGLGETQYF

j_gene: TRBJ1-2
v_gene: TRBV7-9
abundance: -
CDR3aa: CASSPVQGAYGYTF

j_gene: TRBJ2-7
v_gene: TRBV7-9
abundance: -
CDR3aa: CASSLTEDGYEQYF

j_gene: TRBJ2-5
v_gene: TRBV28
abundance: few
CDR3aa: CASSLWQGKETQYF

j_gene: TRBJ2-7
v_gene: TRBV28
abundance: -
CDR3aa: CASGFRDSAYEQYF

j_gene: TRBJ2-7
v_gene: TRBV7-8
abundance: -
CDR3aa: CASSSWAVGDEQYF

j_gene: TRBJ2-1
v_gene: TRBV13
abundance: -
CDR3aa: CASSPPGGALYNEQFF

j_gene: TRBJ2-3
v_gene: TRBV28
abundance: few
CDR3aa: CASQLGGAGGGDTQYF

j_gene: TRBJ2-1
v_gene: TRBV5-6
abundance: few
CDR3aa: CASSLVSSYNEQFF

j_gene: TRBJ2-7
v_gene: TRBV7-9
abundance: once
CDR3aa: CASSSGQKRPLEQYF

j_gene: TRBJ2-5
v_gene: TRBV4-1
abundance: -
CDR3aa: CASSQDPTQETQYF

j_gene: TRBJ2-2
v_gene: TRBV5-6
abundance: -
CDR3aa: CASRIGFGELFF

j_gene: TRBJ2-5
v_gene: TRBV11-2
abundance: -
CDR3aa: CASSLEPVPETQYF

j_gene: TRBJ2-3
v_gene: TRBV4-2
abundance: -
CDR3aa: CASSPPLDTDTQYF

j_gene: TRBJ1-2
v_gene: TRBV7-8
abundance: few
CDR3aa: CASSSLTGLNYGYTF

j_gene: TRBJ1-2
v_gene: TRBV4-3
abundance: -
CDR3aa: CASSQGIDVANYGYTF

j_gene: TRBJ1-1
v_gene: TRBV5-8
abundance: medium-sized
CDR3aa: CASSLGRPMVMNTEAFF

j_gene: TRBJ2-2
v_gene: TRBV7-6
abundance: medium-sized
CDR3aa: CASSPEAVTGELFF

j_gene: TRBJ2-3
v_gene: TRBV2
abundance: -
CDR3aa: CASTGSYDTQYF

j_gene: TRBJ1-5
v_gene: TRBV4-2
abundance: few
CDR3aa: CASSQGGLSQPQHF

j_gene: TRBJ1-4
v_gene: TRBV5-8
abundance: -
CDR3aa: CASSLAEDRRKLFF

j_gene: TRBJ1-3
v_gene: TRBV4-2
abundance: large
CDR3aa: CASSQELQGVSGNTIYF

j_gene: TRBJ2-3
v_gene: TRBV4-1
abundance: -
CDR3aa: CASSQVGQLRTASYF

j_gene: TRBJ2-5
v_gene: TRBV13
abundance: -
CDR3aa: CASSLEGGGETQYF

j_gene: TRBJ1-4
v_gene: TRBV4-1
abundance: -
CDR3aa: CASKGVATNEKLFF

j_gene: TRBJ2-2
v_gene: TRBV29-1
abundance: -
CDR3aa: CSATAANTGELFF

j_gene: TRBJ2-5
v_gene: TRBV12-5
abundance: -
CDR3aa: CASGLGTGLETQYF

j_gene: TRBJ2-5
v_gene: TRBV9
abundance: -
CDR3aa: CASSVYSSGQETQYF

j_gene: TRBJ2-1
v_gene: TRBV4-1
abundance: -
CDR3aa: CASSQETDSYNEQFF

j_gene: TRBJ1-3
v_gene: TRBV6-5
abundance: -
CDR3aa: CASRLQGDAGNTIYF

j_gene: TRBJ1-5
v_gene: TRBV6-6
abundance: -
CDR3aa: CASSPDSYRVNQPQHF

j_gene: TRBJ2-2
v_gene: TRBV28
abundance: -
CDR3aa: CASSVSGQGVYYANTGELFF

j_gene: TRBJ2-7
v_gene: TRBV4-1
abundance: once
CDR3aa: CASSQGRTTGGFYEQYF

j_gene: TRBJ2-3
v_gene: TRBV4-3
abundance: large
CDR3aa: CASRQDNLGAGEQYF

j_gene: TRBJ2-7
v_gene: TRBV7-8
abundance: -
CDR3aa: CASSLEDRVGSYEQYF

j_gene: TRBJ2-5
v_gene: TRBV10-1
abundance: -
CDR3aa: CASSESIAGGQETQYF